Given below is one T cell receptor beta chain in context. Germline lookup yields CDR1 MDHEN and CDR2 SYDVKM. CDR3 size: 14 residues. The V end was cut by 7 bases, the J end by 0 bases, with 11 bases between. The method was immunoSEQ multiplex PCR; TCRdb's version includes in-frame clones alone and lacks a portion of them. Of 40,000 to 55,000 clones in the sample, roughly 90% were seen once. The data originate from a study of T cell changes during pregnancy in multiple sclerosis. The genes are TRBV28 and TRBJ2-3; D might be TRBD1 (6 bases). The sequences come from peripheral blood, collected in the first trimester of pregnancy. This receptor was identified in a female donor in good health, enrolled as a control in a pregnancy study. CDR3 coding DNA: TGTGCCAGCACGGACAGTGTGAGCACAGATACGCAGTATTTT. It yields the protein CASTDSVSTDTQYF.